The 2 T cell receptor beta chains below come from one sample, sequenced in a study of T cell repertoires in cytomegalovirus infection. Their antigens are not known. TCRdb re-called the reads through MiXCR, storing one row per CDR3 protein. The sample includes 570,000 or so distinct CDR3 sequences, approximately 40% of them seen just once. Sequencing was performed on cultured PBMCs, taken from culture after CMV antigen stimulation. These receptors all stem from a human donor in good health (CMV status not recorded). Some clones in this sample may be carry-over from other donors' samples.

The chain couples TRBV12-5 to TRBJ2-1; 13 bases are a match to TRBD2. The V gene's germline CDR1 is LGHNT and CDR2 FRNRAP. The CDR3 is made up of 16 amino acids. Trimming removed 4 bases from V and 8 bases from J; junction bases left unmatched: 8. The DNA for the CDR3 is TGTGCTAGTGGTTCAGCCGGGACTAGCGGGATCGATGAGCAGTTCTTC. Residues: CASGSAGTSGIDEQFF.

The chain carries TRBV29-1 and TRBJ1-1; TRBD1 might be the D (5 bases). The CDR3 covers 12 residues. The germline V and J ends were trimmed by 3 bases and 8 bases, with 13 bases remaining between them. Germline V gives CDR1 SQVTM, CDR2 ANQGSEA. CDR3 nucleotides: TGCAGCGTTGATGCCCCTGGGGGAGAAGCTTTCTTT. Protein: CSVDAPGGEAFF.